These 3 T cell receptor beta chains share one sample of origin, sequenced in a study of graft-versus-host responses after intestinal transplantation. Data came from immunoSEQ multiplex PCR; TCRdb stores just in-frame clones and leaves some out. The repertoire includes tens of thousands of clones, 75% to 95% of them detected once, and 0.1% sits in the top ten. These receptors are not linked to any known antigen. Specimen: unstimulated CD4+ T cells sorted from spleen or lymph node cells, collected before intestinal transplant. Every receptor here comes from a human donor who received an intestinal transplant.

Here the CDR3 reads CASSPRLAGAVNEQFF. DNA of the CDR3: TGTGCCAGCAGCCCACGACTAGCGGGGGCCGTCAATGAGCAGTTCTTC. The J gene is TRBJ2-1, the V gene TRBV9, with 12 bases identical to TRBD2. CDR3 size: 16 residues. V lost 4 bases, J lost 6 bases, and 8 bases stayed unmatched. Germline assignment: CDR1 SGDLS and CDR2 YYNGEE.

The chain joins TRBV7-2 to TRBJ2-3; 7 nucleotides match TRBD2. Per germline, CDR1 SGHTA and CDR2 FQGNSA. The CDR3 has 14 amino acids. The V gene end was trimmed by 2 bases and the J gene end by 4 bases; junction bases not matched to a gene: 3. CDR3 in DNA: TGTGCCAGCAGCTTACAGGGAGGGGCAGATACGCAGTATTTT. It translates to CASSLQGGADTQYF.

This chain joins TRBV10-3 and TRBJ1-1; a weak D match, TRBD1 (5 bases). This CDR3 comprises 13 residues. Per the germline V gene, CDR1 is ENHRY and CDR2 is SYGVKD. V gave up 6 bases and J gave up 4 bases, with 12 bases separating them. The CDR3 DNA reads TGTGCCATCAGCCGGGGGAGTAGCACTGAAGCTTTCTTT. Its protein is CAISRGSSTEAFF.